Listed here are 19 T cell receptor beta chains from one sample, sequenced in a study of T cell clonality in common variable immunodeficiency. Sequencing was performed with immunoSEQ multiplex PCR; in TCRdb, only in-frame clones are kept and a portion is missing. The sample contains 35,000 to 55,000 clones, none of them singletons. Input material: peripheral blood mononuclear cells. These receptors were taken from a person between 18 and 75 years old in good health.

This clone has ten or more counts. Coverage ceases 3 residues before the CDR3 finishes, and the germline J gene fills in the end. The gene calls are TRBV7-3 and TRBJ2-3; no clear D. Trimming stripped 5 bases from V and 4 bases from J, with 10 bases between. The CDR3 has 13 residues. In germline, CDR1 is SGHTA, CDR2 FQGTGA. CDR3 protein: CASSRGQSDTQYF. Incomplete CDR3 DNA: TGTGCCAGCAGCCGCGGTCAGTCAGATACG.

This clone has ten or more counts. The read ends 3 residues before the CDR3 terminus; that terminus is restored from the germline J gene. The chain couples TRBV19 to TRBJ1-6; 7 bases align to TRBD1. The CDR3 extends over 17 amino acids. With V trimmed by 10 bases and J by 10 bases, 22 bases remained unmatched. Germline CDR1 and CDR2: LNHDA and SQIVND (reference sequence). The CDR3 reads CATTNERRGTAGSPLHF. The part of the CDR3 DNA that was read is TGTGCCACCACTAACGAACGGAGGGGGACAGCGGGATCACCC.

About this clone itself: The CDR3 end is not reached by the read, which stops 3 residues before it; the germline J gene fills it in. The V call is TRBV2, the J call TRBJ1-3; D not certain. CDR3 length: 15 amino acids. Trimming shortened V by 4 bases and J by 3 bases, and 13 bases separated the two germline ends. Germline CDR1 SNHLY, CDR2 FYNNEI. The CDR3 loop reads CASSADARGGNTIYF. Incomplete CDR3 DNA: TGTGCCAGCAGTGCGGACGCGCGGGGTGGAAACACC.

In this sample, this clone turned up many times. The read finishes 3 residues shy of the CDR3 end, and the germline J gene is used to complete it. The chain couples TRBV7-6 to TRBJ1-2; TRBD1 aligns across 9 bases. J gave up 6 bases and V 3 bases, and 5 bases lay outside the gene matches. The CDR3 consists of 14 residues. Germline V gives CDR1 SGHVS, CDR2 FNYEAQ. The CDR3 bases that were read are TGTGCCAGCAGCTTGGGACAGGGTGGGGATGGC. It is translated as CASSLGQGGDG. The whole CDR3 sequence reads CASSLGQGGDGYTF.

This clone was observed many times. From the germline J gene comes the end of the CDR3, since the read stops 3 residues before it. The gene calls are TRBV20-1 and TRBJ1-2; TRBD1 matches at 7 bases. The CDR3 extends over 11 amino acids. The germline gives CDR1 DFQATT, CDR2 SNEGSKA (reference sequence). The CDR3 here is CSARVSGGYTF. Partial CDR3 DNA: TGCAGTGCTAGAGTCTCAGGGGGT.

At least ten counts were recorded for this clone. The observed sequence ends 3 residues before the CDR3 terminus, with the missing tail filled in from the germline J gene. V and J are TRBV20-1 and TRBJ1-5, with 8 bases fitting TRBD1. Trimming cost V 1 base and J 4 bases; bases outside gene matches: 6. The CDR3 spans 15 residues. In germline, CDR1 is DFQATT, CDR2 SNEGSKA (reference sequence). CDR3 DNA, as far as it was read: TGCAGTGCTAGAGGAGACAGGGGCGCGAATCAGCCC. It codes for CSARGDRGANQP. The full CDR3 reads CSARGDRGANQPQHF.

This clone was detected ten times or more. The read finishes 3 residues shy of the CDR3 end, and the germline J gene is used to complete it. V gene TRBV30 combines with J gene TRBJ2-1; D remains ambiguous. V was cut by 5 bases and J by 7 bases, with 12 bases left in between. CDR1 and CDR2 (germline): GTSNPN, SVGIG (reference sequence). The CDR3 is 12 residues long. CDR3 sequence reads: CAWSKLGNEQFF. The sequenced CDR3 bases are TGTGCCTGGTCAAAACTCGGGAATGAG.

The table lists this clone with many counts. The read falls 3 residues short of the CDR3 end, and the missing part is taken from the germline J gene. V gene TRBV28 combines with J gene TRBJ2-3; tentative D call: TRBD2 (5 bases). The CDR3 contains 14 residues. With 5 bases removed from V and 2 bases from J, the gap between germline ends came to 11 bases. CDR1 is MDHEN, CDR2 SYDVKM, per germline. The CDR3 here is CASSLALSTDTQYF. CDR3 DNA, as far as it was read: TGTGCCAGCAGTCTAGCCCTTTCCACAGATACG.

The sample holds many counts of this clone. CDR3 DNA, as far as it was read: TGTGCCAGCAGCTTATCCGCGGGCCACACCGGGGAG. Amino acids: CASSLSAGHTGE. The full-length CDR3 reads as CASSLSAGHTGELFF. The genes are TRBV5-6 and TRBJ2-2; TRBD2 is a possible D gene (5 bases). The DNA ends 3 residues before the CDR3 does, and the rest of the CDR3 is filled in from the germline J gene. The CDR3 has 15 residues. The V end lost 2 bases, the J end lost 3 bases, and 11 bases lay between the germline ends. Germline lookup yields CDR1 SGHDT and CDR2 YYEEEE. Based on the CDR3 plus reference TRBV5-6 and TRBJ2-2, the full variable domain is DAGVTQSPTHLIKTRGQQVTLRCSPKSGHDTVSWYQQALGQGPQFIFQYYEEEERQRGNFPDRFSGHQFPNYSSELNVNALLLGDSALYLCASSLSAGHTGELFFGEGSRLTVL.

In its sample, this clone was seen many times. The observed sequence ends 3 residues before the CDR3 terminus, with the missing tail filled in from the germline J gene. The chain joins TRBV5-5 to TRBJ1-2; 10 bases map to TRBD1. Germline V gene data show CDR1 as SGHKS and CDR2 as YYEKEE (reference sequence). The V and J ends lost 4 bases and 6 bases, in that order; junction bases with no gene match: 3. The CDR3 has 13 amino acids. The CDR3 sequence: CASSRQGADGYTF. CDR3 DNA, as far as it was read: TGTGCCAGCAGCCGACAGGGGGCTGATGGC.

This clone was seen repeatedly, ten times or more. Coverage ceases 3 residues before the CDR3 finishes, and the germline J gene fills in the end. The chain recombines TRBV11-3 with TRBJ2-3; 7 bases are a match to TRBD1. The V gene end was trimmed by 5 bases and the J gene end by 3 bases; junction bases not matched to a gene: 5. CDR1 is SGHNT, CDR2 YENEEA, per germline. This CDR3 contains 14 residues. Partial CDR3 DNA: TGTGCCAGCAGCGTAGGGACAGAAACAGATACG. Amino acid sequence: CASSVGTETDT. The full CDR3 reads CASSVGTETDTQYF.

This clone was detected many times. The CDR3 protein is CASSPGQGGTGELFF. Partial CDR3 DNA: TGTGCCAGCAGCCCGGGACAGGGGGGCACCGGGGAG. This chain joins TRBV11-3 and TRBJ2-2; 11 bases line up with TRBD1. The read terminates 3 residues before the CDR3 end, so the remaining end is supplied by the germline J gene. The trim removed 5 bases at V and 4 bases at J, leaving 3 bases unmatched. The CDR3 is made up of 15 amino acids. Germline V gives CDR1 SGHNT, CDR2 YENEEA.

This clone was counted ten times or more. The read is 3 residues too short to cover the CDR3 end, so that end is filled in from the germline J gene. V is TRBV5-1 and J is TRBJ2-1; D gene uncertain. CDR3 length: 14 amino acids. In germline, CDR1 is SGHRS, CDR2 YFSETQ. V lost 0 bases, J lost 3 bases, and 7 bases lay in between. The DNA read from the CDR3 is TGCGCCAGCAGCTTGGACCCAGACTACAATGAG. The encoded protein is CASSLDPDYNE. The complete CDR3 sequence is CASSLDPDYNEQFF.

This clone came up many times. The read falls 3 residues short of the CDR3 end, and the missing part is taken from the germline J gene. The chain is built from TRBV9 and TRBJ2-3; 10 bases align to TRBD1. The V gene's germline CDR1 is SGDLS and CDR2 YYNGEE. The CDR3 covers 15 residues. With 3 bases clipped from V and 3 bases from J, the junction kept 4 bases outside the gene matches. Incomplete CDR3 DNA: TGTGCCAGCAGCGCGACAGGGGGCTCGACAGATACG. It codes for CASSATGGSTDT. The whole CDR3 protein reads CASSATGGSTDTQYF.

This clone was recorded at least ten times. The sequenced part of the CDR3 DNA is TGTGCCAGCAGCTCAATATCCAGGAACACAGATACG. Translated, it gives CASSSISRNTDT. The full CDR3 reads CASSSISRNTDTQYF. The rearrangement joins TRBV9 to TRBJ2-3; D uncertain. The read ends 3 residues shy of where the CDR3 ends; the end is completed using the germline J gene. Germline lookup yields CDR1 SGDLS and CDR2 YYNGEE. The CDR3 sequence is 15 residues long. V lost 4 bases and J 2 bases, leaving 14 bases between the germline ends.

This clone occurred many times. The read comes to an end 3 residues before the CDR3 does, leaving the germline J gene to fill in the end. The chain carries TRBV4-1 and TRBJ2-3; possibly TRBD1 for D (5 bases). The CDR3 length is 15 residues. V lost 0 bases, J lost 5 bases, and 12 bases lay in between. Per germline, CDR1 MGHRA and CDR2 YSYEKL. The CDR3 spells CASSQESRALDTQYF. Partial CDR3 DNA: TGCGCCAGCAGCCAAGAAAGCAGGGCTCTAGATACG.

This clone was counted many times. The sequence runs out 3 residues before the end of the CDR3; the remainder is reconstructed from the germline J gene. This chain links TRBV11-3 with TRBJ1-1; 7 bases line up with TRBD1. The CDR3 length is 15 residues. The germline gives CDR1 SGHNT, CDR2 YENEEA. With V trimmed by 1 base and J by 6 bases, 8 bases remained unmatched. The part of the CDR3 DNA that was read is TGTGCCAGCAGCTTAGCCCAGGGGGTGGGACCTGAA. It translates to CASSLAQGVGPE. The complete CDR3 reads CASSLAQGVGPEAFF.

This clone has ten or more counts. The read comes to an end 3 residues before the CDR3 does, leaving the germline J gene to fill in the end. This chain links TRBV18 with TRBJ1-1, with 9 bases identical to TRBD1. Unmatched junction bases numbered 7, after V lost 6 bases and J lost 5 bases. CDR3 size: 14 residues. The germline gives CDR1 KGHSH, CDR2 LQKENI. Incomplete CDR3 DNA: TGTGCCAGCTCTACGGGACAGGGAAGTACTGAA. This translates into CASSTGQGSTE. From start to end, the CDR3 is CASSTGQGSTEAFF.

This clone was seen repeatedly, ten times or more. From the germline J gene comes the end of the CDR3, since the read stops 3 residues before it. The V call is TRBV13, the J call TRBJ2-2, with D unclear. Trimming left V 8 bases short and J 6 bases short, with 10 bases between. Germline loops: CDR1 PRHDT, CDR2 FYEKMQ (reference sequence). This CDR3 region has 12 residues. CDR3 bases read: TGTGCCAGCTCCCCCTCGGCCGGGGAG. Translation: CASSPSAGE. The full CDR3 is CASSPSAGELFF.